This TCR beta chain came from a study of blood T cell repertoires in COVID-19. Study-wide background: Some COVID-19 samples were acute and others convalescent; all came from the United States, Italy and Spain.

Germline V gene data show CDR1 as MNHEY and CDR2 as SVGAGI. The CDR3 runs 14 residues. The germline V and J ends were trimmed by 0 bases and 7 bases, with 10 bases remaining between them. Participants were aged roughly 18 to 90 years, lived in under 25 US areas, and enrolled virtually. Symptom resolution, clearance, or two negative PCRs marked the recovered donors of Cohort 3. As originally analysed: Reference gene primer amplification yielded estimated nucleated cell counts. The protocol was immunoSEQ multiplex PCR, while the TCRdb copy is restricted to in-frame clones and leaves out a portion. V and J calls plus clone size are reproduced from that table; the DNA served to infer D and trimming. The sample lists hundreds of thousands of clones, 85% to 90% occurring once.

The TCR originated in a man in his forties or fifties who had recovered from COVID-19. The material sequenced was PBMCs or T cells enriched from blood (not recorded which). The chain links TRBV6-5 to TRBJ1-5; possible D gene TRBD1, 6 bases. CDR3 nucleotides: TGTGCCAGCAGTTACTCGTCAGGGGTCCAGCCCCAGCATTTT. Amino acid sequence: CASSYSSGVQPQHF.